Detailed here is one T cell receptor (beta chain). No antigen is known for it. The input lacks base qualities; no much larger clone sits a single base away. The source of the sample is a study of beta chain features in type 1 diabetes (dated by TCRdb to the late 2010s). General notes on the study: Mean age, gender distribution, total cell number and subset yield did not differ between patients and healthy donors. A total of roughly 98,000,000 sorted cells were examined across all samples, and a strong correlation was observed between cell number per subset and RNA yield. The study compared the TCRB repertoires of sorted circulating CD4+ T cell subsets in recently diagnosed type 1 diabetes patients with those in matched healthy donors. Regulatory and stem cell-like memory subsets were isolated from only 8 patients and about 8 healthy donors, whereas naive and central memory subsets came from all 28 donors.

The entire amount of isolated RNA was reverse transcribed using the High Capacity cDNA Reverse Transcription Kit, so the sequenced TCRB transcripts were expressed ones. Naive, central memory and regulatory T cell samples underwent deep immunoSEQ sequencing, averaging around 4 million total reads per sample. After sorted cells were lysed in RLT buffer, RNA was extracted with DNase-treated RNeasy Micro or Mini kits, with the choice depending on cell number. Each cell subset was processed separately to prevent cross-contamination, with patient and healthy donor samples processed together. The immunoSEQ multiplex PCR was used to amplify TCRB sequences from cDNA, yielding 87-bp fragments that span the CDR3 region. Amplicons were sequenced on the Illumina HiSeq platform. In the original analysis: PCR bias was computationally corrected using synthetic template baselines, reads within Hamming distance 2 were collapsed, and singletons that could not be merged were discarded. Reads were aligned to IMGT to assign V, D and J genes, CDR3 length, and insertions or deletions at six rearrangement sites. Within each subset, clonotype counts were normalized to the number of sorted cells before true diversity and Gini coefficients were calculated with the tcR R package. Repertoire sharing was quantified using the overlap coefficient calculated on TCRB nucleotide sequences. As a proxy for the pre-selection repertoire, out-of-frame TCRB sequences from naive cells were analyzed. Drawn from immuneACCESS, this table holds only the in-frame rearrangements with V and J called that TCRdb kept. Clones are partly lost; checked studies trace under half to an unresolved V gene and leave the rest unexplained. The V and J calls and clone size were taken over from that table, and D and trimming were inferred from the DNA. The sample table lists 500,000 to 700,000 clones, 15% to 19% of them with a count of one. Of the sample, about 0.086% falls within the top ten clones.

Paper-wide results and their limitations: Sequencing cDNA rather than genomic DNA could over-represent highly expressing activated cells, although activation and CD3 levels did not differ between groups. HLA sub-analyses involved small numbers of individuals, so any influence of HLA type on TCRB rearrangement remained unresolved. In all four CD4+ subsets, TCRB CDR3 length was moderately but significantly shorter in type 1 diabetes patients. Naive, central memory and regulatory TCRB repertoires appeared to be more similar among patients than among healthy donors. At VDJ recombination sites, type 1 diabetes patients had fewer insertions and more deleted nucleotides, which implies abnormalities in thymic rearrangement. PCR might favor shorter templates, but patient and control samples were amplified and corrected together, so any skew would affect both groups equally.

From each donor, a single peripheral blood sample of about 100 mL on average was drawn into heparinised tubes. Using a panel that included CD45RO, CCR7, CD25, CD127, CD95 and CD27, naive, central memory, regulatory and stem cell-like memory CD4+ T cells were sorted on a BD FACSAria II. Every sorted population had a purity above 95%. Right away, PBMCs were isolated by Lymphoprep density gradient centrifugation and were stained directly, with no culture step. Samples were stained and sorted in pairs, with one healthy donor and one patient per experiment, so that batch effects were minimized. The CDR3 has 11 amino acids, counting the end cysteine and phenylalanine. Only the CDR3 DNA stays, 33 bases, in frame from base 1. V is shortened by 8 bases, J by 3 bases, and the region joining them spans 8 bases. CDR1 and CDR2 (SEHNR, FQNEAQ) derive from the germline V gene (reference sequence).

This receptor was taken from a man aged 18 to 35 in good health. The sequenced sample consisted of naive CD4+ T cells from blood. The cell subset or site label, as the study defines it: true naive CD4+ T cells. The sequence joins TRBV7-9 to TRBJ2-7; the D segment cannot be called with confidence. This receptor carries the CDR3 CASGLLYEQYF. In nucleotide form, the sequence is TGTGCCAGCGGCCTACTCTACGAGCAGTACTTC.